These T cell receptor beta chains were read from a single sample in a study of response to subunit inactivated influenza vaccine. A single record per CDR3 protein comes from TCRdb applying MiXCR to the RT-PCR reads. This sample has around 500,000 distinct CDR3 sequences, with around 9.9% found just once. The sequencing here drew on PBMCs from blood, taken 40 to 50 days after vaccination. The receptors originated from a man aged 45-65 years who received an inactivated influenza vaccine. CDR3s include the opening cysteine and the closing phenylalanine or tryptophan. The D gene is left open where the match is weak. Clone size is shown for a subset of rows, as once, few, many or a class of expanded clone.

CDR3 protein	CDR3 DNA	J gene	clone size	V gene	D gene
CASTPSMTGSRHYGYTF	TGTGCCAGCACCCCTAGTATGACAGGGTCGAGGCACTATGGCTACACCTTC	TRBJ1-2	few	TRBV12-3/TRBV12-4	TRBD1
CASSQNEGGNEKLFF	TGTGCCAGCAGCCAAAATGAGGGGGGGAATGAAAAACTGTTTTTT	TRBJ1-4	.	TRBV3-1	.
CASHPGGHTSYNEQFF	TGCGCCAGCCATCCGGGTGGACATACCTCCTACAATGAGCAGTTCTTC	TRBJ2-1	.	TRBV5-1	.
CASSSVLAGGFGELFF	TGTGCCAGCAGTTCAGTCCTAGCGGGGGGATTCGGGGAGCTGTTTTTT	TRBJ2-2	.	TRBV27	TRBD2
CASTPSGGAYEQYF	TGTGCCAGCACCCCCTCAGGGGGCGCCTACGAGCAGTACTTC	TRBJ2-7	.	TRBV12-3/TRBV12-4	TRBD1
CASSYRRNSNQPQHF	TGTGCCAGCAGTTACAGAAGGAATAGCAATCAGCCCCAGCATTTT	TRBJ1-5	.	TRBV6-5	.
CSVATGRADTQYF	TGCAGCGTCGCCACGGGGCGGGCAGATACGCAGTATTTT	TRBJ2-3	.	TRBV29-1	.
CSVEWVEVTSGRAGGETQYF	TGCAGCGTTGAATGGGTCGAGGTGACTAGCGGGAGGGCCGGGGGAGAGACCCAGTACTTC	TRBJ2-5	few	TRBV29-1	TRBD2
CASSLWTGGRLDTQYF	TGCGCCAGCAGCCTATGGACAGGGGGTCGTTTGGATACGCAGTATTTT	TRBJ2-3	few	TRBV4-1	TRBD1
CASSLGPSRTTNEQYF	TGTGCCAGCAGCTTAGGACCCTCCAGGACTACGAACGAGCAGTACTTC	TRBJ2-7	many	TRBV7-2	.
CASRVGSSYEQYF	TGTGCCAGCAGGGTCGGGAGCTCCTACGAGCAGTACTTC	TRBJ2-7	few	TRBV28	.
CASSVIAGTYEQYF	TGCGCCAGCAGTGTAATAGCGGGGACATACGAGCAGTACTTC	TRBJ2-7	few	TRBV10-2	TRBD2
CASSGRVRTGINYGYTF	TGTGCCAGCAGCGGAAGAGTCAGGACAGGGATTAACTATGGCTACACCTTC	TRBJ1-2	.	TRBV14	TRBD1
CSARGVGWSYNEQFF	TGCAGTGCTAGAGGAGTGGGTTGGTCCTACAATGAGCAGTTCTTC	TRBJ2-1	.	TRBV20-1	.
CSVSKGQGAGEKLFF	TGCAGCGTTTCGAAAGGACAGGGGGCGGGGGAAAAACTGTTTTTT	TRBJ1-4	few	TRBV29-1	TRBD1
CASSFQGLRGYTF	TGTGCCAGCAGCTTTCAGGGCCTTCGAGGCTACACCTTC	TRBJ1-2	few	TRBV7-6	.
CASSQFTGTPNYGYTF	TGCGCCAGCTCCCAATTTACCGGGACACCTAACTATGGCTACACCTTC	TRBJ1-2	.	TRBV4-3	.
CASSSRGQGNTEAFF	TGCGCCAGCAGCTCCAGGGGACAGGGGAACACTGAAGCTTTCTTT	TRBJ1-1	many	TRBV5-1	TRBD1
CASSAWTGGNTEAFF	TGTGCCAGCAGCGCTTGGACAGGGGGGAACACTGAAGCTTTCTTT	TRBJ1-1	.	TRBV7-2	TRBD1
CASSQDGLIIGYTF	TGCGCCAGCAGCCAAGATGGGCTGATTATAGGCTACACCTTC	TRBJ1-2	.	TRBV4-1	.
CSVPDLPDTQYF	TGCAGCGTCCCTGACTTGCCAGATACGCAGTATTTT	TRBJ2-3	many	TRBV29-1	.
CASSYLIHVNTGELFF	TGTGCCAGCAGTTACCTGATACATGTGAACACCGGGGAGCTGTTTTTT	TRBJ2-2	few	TRBV6-5	.
CVSGQRHTEAFF	TGTGTCTCCGGACAGAGACACACTGAAGCTTTCTTT	TRBJ1-1	few	TRBV7-2	.
CAINEGGTGELFF	TGTGCCATCAATGAGGGTGGTACGGGGGAGCTGTTTTTT	TRBJ2-2	.	TRBV10-3	.
CAWSVGQGWSNQPQHF	TGTGCCTGGAGTGTGGGACAGGGTTGGAGCAATCAGCCCCAGCATTTT	TRBJ1-5	.	TRBV30	TRBD1
CSANRGSQETQYF	TGCAGTGCTAATCGGGGTAGCCAAGAGACCCAGTACTTC	TRBJ2-5	many	TRBV20-1	.
CASSPLIRGLTYGYTF	TGTGCCAGCAGCCCACTCATTAGGGGACTCACCTATGGCTACACCTTC	TRBJ1-2	.	TRBV11-2	.
CASSTLMGLAGGGDTQYF	TGTGCCAGCAGCACCCTAATGGGACTAGCGGGGGGAGGGGATACGCAGTATTTT	TRBJ2-3	.	TRBV11-2	TRBD2
CASSDRVMQETQYF	TGTGCCAGCAGTGACAGGGTCATGCAAGAGACCCAGTACTTC	TRBJ2-5	few	TRBV28	TRBD1
CASSFGLAETYEQYF	TGTGCCAGCAGTTTCGGACTAGCCGAGACCTACGAGCAGTACTTC	TRBJ2-7	.	TRBV12-3/TRBV12-4	TRBD2
CASSLSVGTGYGYTF	TGCGCCAGCAGCCTATCTGTGGGGACAGGGTATGGCTACACCTTC	TRBJ1-2	many	TRBV5-1	TRBD1
CASSLSGSYNEQFF	TGTGCCAGCAGTTTGTCGGGCTCCTACAATGAGCAGTTCTTC	TRBJ2-1	many	TRBV7-9	.
CASSLVQGVGEQYF	TGCGCCAGCAGCTTGGTCCAGGGGGTCGGGGAGCAGTACTTC	TRBJ2-7	.	TRBV5-1	TRBD1
CASASTSGYEQYF	TGTGCCAGCGCCTCCACTAGCGGTTACGAGCAGTACTTC	TRBJ2-7	.	TRBV7-2	TRBD2
CSAGDRGTYNEQFF	TGCAGTGCTGGGGACAGGGGCACCTACAATGAGCAGTTCTTC	TRBJ2-1	many	TRBV20-1	TRBD1
CASSSRGAHTEAFF	TGCGCCAGCAGCTCTAGGGGGGCCCACACTGAAGCTTTCTTT	TRBJ1-1	many	TRBV5-1	.
CASSLPGQGENEQFF	TGTGCCAGCAGCTTACCGGGACAGGGCGAGAATGAGCAGTTCTTC	TRBJ2-1	.	TRBV11-2	TRBD1
CAIGEAGGSTDTQYF	TGTGCCATCGGGGAAGCGGGGGGCAGCACAGATACGCAGTATTTT	TRBJ2-3	few	TRBV10-3	TRBD2
CASTLGTGRQETQYF	TGTGCCAGCACGCTCGGGACAGGACGACAAGAGACCCAGTACTTC	TRBJ2-5	many	TRBV12-3/TRBV12-4	TRBD1
CSAREGSGANVLTF	TGCAGTGCTCGAGAGGGGTCTGGGGCCAACGTCCTGACTTTC	TRBJ2-6	.	TRBV20-1	.
CASSSIQGSYEQYF	TGTGCCAGCAGCTCGATACAGGGCTCCTACGAGCAGTACTTC	TRBJ2-7	few	TRBV7-2	.
CASSQVEGATNYGYTF	TGTGCCAGCAGCCAAGTAGAAGGTGCTACTAACTATGGCTACACCTTC	TRBJ1-2	.	TRBV4-2	.
CSVRTSGGITDTQYF	TGCAGCGTCCGGACTAGCGGGGGCATCACAGATACGCAGTATTTT	TRBJ2-3	few	TRBV29-1	TRBD2